Given below is one T cell receptor beta chain in context. Its antigen is as yet unknown. A multiplex PCR was run with 60 Vbeta primers and 13 Jbeta primers. TCRdb keeps only in-frame clones here, not all; method: immunoSEQ multiplex PCR. The table has about 130,000 clones, more than 75% seen once. These data belong to a study of cytomegalovirus exposure and HLA in healthy donors. Overall study results and limits: According to a later analysis, most TCR beta chains associated with CMV appeared HLA-restricted. Productive status was seen about 87% or about 30% of the time for most TCR beta V segments in an earlier analysis.

The sample consisted of PBMCs. The TCR was taken from a man younger than 40 in good health and CMV-seronegative.

CDR3 protein: CASSLELRPQETQYF. In DNA form, the CDR3 reads TGTGCCAGCAGCTTAGAGTTGAGGCCTCAAGAGACCCAGTACTTC. This chain uses TRBV11-2 with TRBJ2-5, with D unclear. Trimming removed 0 bases from V and 2 bases from J, with 10 bases in between. Germline values: CDR1 SGHAT, CDR2 FQNNGV. The CDR3 length is 15 residues. Full variable domain (remainder filled in from reference TRBV11-2 and TRBJ2-5): EAGVAQSPRYKIIEKRQSVAFWCNPISGHATLYWYQQILGQGPKLLIQFQNNGVVDDSQLPKDRFSAERLKGVDSTLKIQPAKLEDSAVYLCASSLELRPQETQYFGPGTRLLVL.